This paragraph reports one T cell receptor beta chain. This clonotype was detected a few times. It lacks a known antigen. No per-base quality is available; no much larger clone lies one base away. The data are from a study of identical twins (dated by TCRdb to about 2016). With regard to the full study: To test whether fetal clonotypes persist, the study used deep sequencing on TCR alpha and beta repertoires from monozygotic twins, unrelated adults of various ages, and cord blood. To rule out contamination, replicate twin experiments were performed at different times with different library preparation protocols. The full study reports these points: Zero-insertion analyses could be partly confounded by invariant T cells such as MAIT and iNKT, although diverse VJ usage argued against such confounding for most clonotypes. Fewer insertions were carried by abundant cord blood beta clonotypes; a weaker similar trend was observed in young adult naive repertoires, while no such trend was observed in memory repertoires. Out-of-frame TCR alpha sharing in monozygotic twins was systematically underestimated by recombination models, whereas sharing between unrelated individuals was in agreement with the recombination models. Because the same donors could not be followed over many years, conclusions were based on cross-sectional statistical analysis. Compared with coincidental sharing between unrelated individuals, out-of-frame TCR alpha sequences shared between twins had an excess of sequences with low generation probability. In beta out-of-frame sequences, excess twin sharing was weaker, because having fewer shared sequences lowered the signal-to-noise ratio.

All donors were healthy Caucasians. The study also sequenced three unrelated non-twin adults: a male aged 18 to 30, a male aged 50 to 59 and a female aged 50 to 59. Using Miltenyi CD45RO+ enrichment and human naive T-cell isolation kits, memory (CD45RO+) and naive T cells were isolated from PBMC. The junction carries 17 bases between V and J, which are trimmed by 5 bases and 4 bases respectively. The CDR3 sequence holds 15 residues, the cysteine and phenylalanine included. Only the CDR3 DNA is retained, 45 bases long and in frame from the first base. Reading the germline V gene gives CDR1 SGHTA and CDR2 FQGNSA. The method was 5' RACE. The instrument given in TCRdb is Illumina HiSeq 2000. Template switching introduced a universal primer binding site; the final cDNA contained a unique molecular identifier, enabling accurate counting of TCR cDNA molecules. Specific primers in the conserved constant-segment region were used to synthesize first-strand cDNA for TCR alpha and beta chains. To control for contamination, each cDNA library was double barcoded with a SMART-Mk sample barcode plus Illumina barcodes. Two successive PCR steps introduced TruSeq adapter sequences along with Illumina sample barcodes. Sequencing of the TCR alpha and beta cDNA libraries was done on the Illumina HiSeq platform using custom primers. The source study handled its data this way. MiGEC was used to process raw reads and extract unique molecular identifiers, and MiXCR was used to find CDR3 positions. Recombination models were inferred per individual with the repgenHMM and IGoR tools using an EM algorithm. The tcR package in R was used for shared clonotype analysis, with sharing normalized by the product of cloneset sizes. To study raw recombination without the effects of thymic and clonal selection, out-of-frame nonproductive sequences were analyzed. TCRdb applied fastp at Q25 and MiXCR to the public reads, then kept only in-frame beta chains. Here each entry gathers all rows of one CDR3 protein and keeps the most common genes and DNA. The V and J calls were not made by the authors but by TCRdb's processing. This sample holds approximately 410,000 distinct CDR3 sequences; about 18% were observed only once. The top ten constitute more than 10% of the sample.

Sequenced input: naive T cells sorted from blood. According to the study, the label for this sample's cell subset or site signals: cells isolated with a human naive T-cell isolation kit. Here the chain combines TRBV7-2 and TRBJ1-2, and TRBD1 may be the D gene, going by 5 matching bases. This receptor was identified in a man aged 45-65 years in good health. For the CDR3, the sequence is CASSADTKSVYGYTF. The base sequence is TGTGCCAGCAGCGCGGACACCAAGTCTGTCTATGGCTACACCTTC.